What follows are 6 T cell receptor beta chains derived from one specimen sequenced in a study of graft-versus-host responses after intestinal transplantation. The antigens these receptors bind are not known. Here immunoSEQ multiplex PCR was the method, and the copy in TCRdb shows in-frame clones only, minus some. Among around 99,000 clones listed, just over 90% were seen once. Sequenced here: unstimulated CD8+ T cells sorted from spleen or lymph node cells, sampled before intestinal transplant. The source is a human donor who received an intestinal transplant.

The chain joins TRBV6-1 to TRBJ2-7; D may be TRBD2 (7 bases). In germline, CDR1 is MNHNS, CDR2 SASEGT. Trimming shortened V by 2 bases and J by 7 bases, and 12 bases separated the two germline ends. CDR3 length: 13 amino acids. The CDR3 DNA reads TGTGCCAGCAGTGAAACGGGGGGCTTGGAGCAGTACTTC. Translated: CASSETGGLEQYF.

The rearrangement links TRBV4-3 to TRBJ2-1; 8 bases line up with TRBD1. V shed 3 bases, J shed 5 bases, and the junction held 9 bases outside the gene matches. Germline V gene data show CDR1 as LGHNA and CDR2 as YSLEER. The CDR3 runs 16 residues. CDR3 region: CASSQSGQGADNEQFF. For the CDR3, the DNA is TGCGCCAGCAGCCAGTCAGGCCAGGGGGCTGACAATGAGCAGTTCTTC.

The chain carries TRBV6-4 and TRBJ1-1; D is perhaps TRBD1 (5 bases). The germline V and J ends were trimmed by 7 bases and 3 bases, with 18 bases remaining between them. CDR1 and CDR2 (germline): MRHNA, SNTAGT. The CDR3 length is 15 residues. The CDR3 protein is CASTSRGGVHTEAFF. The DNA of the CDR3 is TGTGCCAGCACCTCGCGGGGGGGAGTACACACTGAAGCTTTCTTT.

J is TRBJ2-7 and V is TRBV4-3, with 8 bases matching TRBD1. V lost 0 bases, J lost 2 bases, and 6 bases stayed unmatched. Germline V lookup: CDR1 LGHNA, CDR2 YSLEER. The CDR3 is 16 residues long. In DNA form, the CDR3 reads TGCGCCAGCAGCCAAGATCGGGCAGGGGGCCCCTACGAGCAGTACTTC. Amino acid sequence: CASSQDRAGGPYEQYF.

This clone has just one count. CDR3 sequence reads: CASRQAGQPQHF. The DNA of the CDR3 is TGTGCCAGCAGACAGGCGGGGCAGCCCCAGCATTTT. The chain recombines TRBV27 with TRBJ1-5, with D perhaps matching TRBD1 (5 bases). Germline loops: CDR1 MNHEY, CDR2 SMNVEV (reference sequence). Between the trimmed V and J ends, which lost 6 bases and 7 bases, there was a span of 10 bases. CDR3 size: 12 residues.

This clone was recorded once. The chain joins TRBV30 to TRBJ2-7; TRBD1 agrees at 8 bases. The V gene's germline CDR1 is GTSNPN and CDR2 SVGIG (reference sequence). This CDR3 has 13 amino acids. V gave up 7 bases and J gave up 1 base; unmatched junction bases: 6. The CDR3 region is CASTQGASYEQYF. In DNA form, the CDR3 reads TGTGCCTCAACCCAGGGGGCTTCCTACGAGCAGTACTTC.